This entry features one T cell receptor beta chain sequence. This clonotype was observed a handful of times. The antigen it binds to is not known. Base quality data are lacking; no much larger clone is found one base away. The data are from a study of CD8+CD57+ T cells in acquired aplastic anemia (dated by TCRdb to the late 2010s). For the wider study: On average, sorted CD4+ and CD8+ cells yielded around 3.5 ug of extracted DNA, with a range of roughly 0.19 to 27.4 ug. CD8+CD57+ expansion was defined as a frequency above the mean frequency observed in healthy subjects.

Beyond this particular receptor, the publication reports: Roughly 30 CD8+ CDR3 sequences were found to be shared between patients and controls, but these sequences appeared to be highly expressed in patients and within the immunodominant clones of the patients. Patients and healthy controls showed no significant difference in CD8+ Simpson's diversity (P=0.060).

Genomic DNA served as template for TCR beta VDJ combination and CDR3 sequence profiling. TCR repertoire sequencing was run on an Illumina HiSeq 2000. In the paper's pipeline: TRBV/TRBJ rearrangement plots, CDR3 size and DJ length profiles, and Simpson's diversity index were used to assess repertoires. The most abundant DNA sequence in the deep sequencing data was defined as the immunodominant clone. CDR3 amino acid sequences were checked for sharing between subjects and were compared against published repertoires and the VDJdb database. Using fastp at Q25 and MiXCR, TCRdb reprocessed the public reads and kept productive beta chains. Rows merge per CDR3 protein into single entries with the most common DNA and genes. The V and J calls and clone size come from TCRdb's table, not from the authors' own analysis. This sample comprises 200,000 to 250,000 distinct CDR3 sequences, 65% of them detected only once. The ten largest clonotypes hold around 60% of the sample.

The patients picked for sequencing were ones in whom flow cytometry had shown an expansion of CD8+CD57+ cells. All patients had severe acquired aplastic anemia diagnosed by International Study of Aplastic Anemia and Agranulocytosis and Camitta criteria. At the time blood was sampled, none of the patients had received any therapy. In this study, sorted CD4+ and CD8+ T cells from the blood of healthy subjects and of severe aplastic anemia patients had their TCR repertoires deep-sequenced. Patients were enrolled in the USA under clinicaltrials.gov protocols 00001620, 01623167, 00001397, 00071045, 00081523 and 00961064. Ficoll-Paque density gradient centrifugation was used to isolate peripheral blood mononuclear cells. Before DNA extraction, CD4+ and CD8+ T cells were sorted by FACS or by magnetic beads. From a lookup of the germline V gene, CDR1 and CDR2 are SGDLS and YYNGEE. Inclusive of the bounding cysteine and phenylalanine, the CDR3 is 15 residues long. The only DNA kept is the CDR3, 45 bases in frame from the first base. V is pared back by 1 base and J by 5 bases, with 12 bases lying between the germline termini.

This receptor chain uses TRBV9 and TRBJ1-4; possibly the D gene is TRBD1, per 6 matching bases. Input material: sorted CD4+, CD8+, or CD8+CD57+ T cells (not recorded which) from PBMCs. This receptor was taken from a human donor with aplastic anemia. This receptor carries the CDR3 CASSVTQGSNEKLFF. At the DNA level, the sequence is TGTGCCAGCAGCGTAACGCAGGGGTCAAATGAAAAACTGTTTTTT.